One sample yielded the 13 T cell receptor beta chains listed below, sequenced in a study of preoperative IRX-2 immunotherapy in early breast cancer (dated by TCRdb to between 2018 and 2021). Libraries were prepared through the immunoSEQ multiplex PCR assay. TCRdb took this table from immuneACCESS and kept in-frame rearrangements with V and J called. Such tables lack part of the clones; where checked against another copy, unresolved V genes explain under half of the gap, and the rest is unexplained. Here the sample has roughly 26,000 clones; approximately 80% occur a single time. Of the sample, 1% to 1.5% is held by the ten largest clones. The meaning of the sample's treatment or condition label: preoperative locoregional IRX-2 cytokine immunotherapy. Source: lymph node tissue, taken after IRX-2 immunotherapy. Source of these receptors: a human donor with breast cancer.

In DNA, the CDR3 is TGTGCCAGTAGGACTACGGTGAGAGGTATAGGTGAGCAGTTCTTC. Its translation is CASRTTVRGIGEQFF. The V and J genes are TRBV19 and TRBJ2-1; tentatively, D is TRBD2 (5 bases). The CDR3 has 15 amino acids. Germline loops: CDR1 LNHDA, CDR2 SQIVND (reference sequence). V lost 6 bases and J 9 bases, leaving 21 bases between the germline ends.

The chain uses TRBV6-8 and TRBJ2-5; unclear D gene. Trimming stripped 2 bases from V and 5 bases from J, with 9 bases between. There are 13 residues in the CDR3. The germline V gene has CDR1 MNHGY and CDR2 SAAAGT. This CDR3 is CASSYGLAETQYF. CDR3 in DNA: TGTGCCAGCAGTTACGGGTTAGCCGAGACCCAGTACTTC.

The V call is TRBV6-7, the J call TRBJ2-5, with 9 bases aligning to TRBD2. TRBV6-7 is identified as an open reading frame with a role that is uncertain. The length of the CDR3 is 16 residues. Trimming took 0 bases from V and 1 from J; bases not matched to a gene: 3. The DNA of the CDR3 is TGTGCCAGCAGTTACTCGCTAGCGGGGTTCCAAGAGACCCAGTACTTC. Its translation: CASSYSLAGFQETQYF.

There are a few counts of this clone. This chain connects TRBV11-3 to TRBJ2-2, with D unclear. V gave up 0 bases and J gave up 1 base, with 6 bases separating them. The CDR3 runs to 15 residues. Germline V gene sequence: CDR1 SGHNT, CDR2 YENEEA. In DNA form, the CDR3 reads TGTGCCAGCAGCTTAGATCAAGAGAACACCGGGGAGCTGTTTTTT. This encodes CASSLDQENTGELFF.

Only one count was recorded for this clone. V gene TRBV4-2 combines with J gene TRBJ2-5, with 13 bases that match TRBD2. The CDR3 runs to 22 residues. Germline V CDR1 and CDR2: LGHNA, YNFKEQ. Trimming took 2 bases from V and 1 from J; bases not matched to a gene: 19. CDR3 in DNA: TGTGCCAGCAGCCAATTAGAGACTAGCGGGGGGACCATATCCCCACCCCAAGAGACCCAGTACTTC. The encoded protein is CASSQLETSGGTISPPQETQYF.

In its sample, this clone was seen a few times. The chain couples TRBV23-1 to TRBJ1-1, with TRBD1 as a possible D gene (6 bases). TRBV23-1 is labeled an ORF, and its function is uncertain. The length of the CDR3 is 15 residues. The germline V and J ends were trimmed by 5 bases and 0 bases, with 13 bases remaining between them. The CDR3 DNA follows: TGCGCCAGCAGTTCTCCGGGACATATGAACACTGAAGCTTTCTTT. Protein sequence: CASSSPGHMNTEAFF.

The chain couples TRBV7-6 to TRBJ1-2; D unresolved. V was trimmed by 5 bases and J by 0 bases, leaving 16 bases between them. The CDR3 runs 16 residues. Germline V gene sequence: CDR1 SGHVS, CDR2 FNYEAQ. The CDR3 DNA follows: TGTGCCAGCAGCGCCACTGTTTTGGAATCTAACTATGGCTACACCTTC. Amino acids: CASSATVLESNYGYTF.

The V and J genes are TRBV6-8 and TRBJ2-7; TRBD1 matches 10 bases. The V segment lost 5 bases and the J segment 4 bases; nucleotides outside the gene matches: 8. The V gene's germline CDR1 is MNHGY and CDR2 SAAAGT. This CDR3 is built from 15 residues. CDR3 residues: CASSRAGTGEYEQYV. CDR3 nucleotide sequence: TGTGCCAGCAGTCGCGCCGGGACAGGGGAGTACGAGCAGTACGTC.

The J gene is TRBJ1-6, the V gene TRBV11-3; 11 positions match TRBD1. The length of the CDR3 is 17 residues. In germline, CDR1 is SGHNT, CDR2 YENEEA. V was pared by 8 bases and J by 7 bases, with 13 bases of the junction left unmatched. CDR3 residues: CASSRGTGGLGNSPLHF. CDR3 DNA: TGTGCCAGCTCCCGGGGGACAGGGGGATTGGGAAATTCACCCCTCCACTTT.

This clone was counted once. This chain joins TRBV5-1 and TRBJ2-1, with D possibly TRBD2 on 5 matching bases. This CDR3 spans 14 amino acids. Trimming removed 7 bases at V and 4 bases at J, with 15 bases between. From germline, CDR1 is SGHRS and CDR2 YFSETQ. The CDR3 region has the DNA TGCGCCAGCGGGAGCGGTGTGAATTACAATGAGCAGTTCTTC. Protein: CASGSGVNYNEQFF.

There are a few counts of this clone. V and J are TRBV7-6 and TRBJ1-3; TRBD1 might be the D (5 bases). CDR1 and CDR2 from the germline V gene are SGHVS and FNYEAQ. The CDR3 spans 15 residues. V was cut by 5 bases and J by 1 base, with 12 bases left in between. The CDR3 DNA reads TGTGCCAGCAGCCCTGTCCCAGGGTCTGGAAACACCATATATTTT. It codes for CASSPVPGSGNTIYF. Using reference TRBV7-6 and TRBJ1-3 for the parts outside the CDR3, the full variable domain is GAGVSQSPRYKVTKRGQDVALRCDPISGHVSLYWYRQALGQGPEFLTYFNYEAQQDKSGLPNDRFSAERPEGSISTLTIQRTEQRDSAMYRCASSPVPGSGNTIYFGEGSWLTVV.

This clone was detected once. The V and J genes are TRBV12-5 and TRBJ2-7; D tentatively fits TRBD1 or TRBD2 (6 bases each). CDR1 and CDR2 from the germline V gene are LGHNT and FRNRAP. V was pared by 6 bases and J by 5 bases, with 17 bases between. The CDR3 extends over 14 amino acids. Written as DNA, the CDR3 is TGTGCTAGTGGAACCTTAGGGGGGAGAAACGAGCAGTACTTC. It codes for CASGTLGGRNEQYF.

This rearrangement joins TRBV7-2 to TRBJ1-1; 7 nucleotides match TRBD1. The ends lost 4 bases at V and 0 bases at J; junction bases unmatched: 5. CDR3 length: 15 amino acids. Germline V CDR1 and CDR2: SGHTA, FQGNSA. The CDR3 region is CASSSSGQLNTEAFF. CDR3 nucleotide sequence: TGTGCCAGCAGCTCGTCGGGACAGCTGAACACTGAAGCTTTCTTT.